The clone carrying this T cell receptor (beta chain) showed up just a few times. The antigen is unknown. The CDR3 consists of 15 residues. Trimming took off 3 bases at V and 4 bases at J, with 12 bases between the two ends. Germline CDR1 is SEHNR and CDR2 is FQNEAQ (reference sequence). These data originate in a study of CD8+ T cells in alopecia areata. Alopecia areata patients gave lesional scalp punch biopsies and peripheral blood samples. Reverse transcription of extracted RNA yielded cDNA, which provided the sequencing template. Method: immunoSEQ multiplex PCR; TCRdb's copy keeps in-frame clones and lacks some. Of roughly 35,000 clones listed, roughly half are singletons. The study's findings and limits: Patients shared TCRs less clearly than mice did, possibly for HLA-related reasons. Scalp repertoires also include resident alphabeta T cells from normal skin.

The sequenced sample consisted of NKG2D-high CD8+ T cells sorted from blood. V gene TRBV7-9 combines with J gene TRBJ1-4; no clear D. The receptor's source is a human donor with alopecia areata. The CDR3 loop is CASSFSGEVNEKLFF. In DNA, the CDR3 is TGTGCCAGCAGCTTTAGCGGGGAGGTTAATGAAAAACTGTTTTTT.